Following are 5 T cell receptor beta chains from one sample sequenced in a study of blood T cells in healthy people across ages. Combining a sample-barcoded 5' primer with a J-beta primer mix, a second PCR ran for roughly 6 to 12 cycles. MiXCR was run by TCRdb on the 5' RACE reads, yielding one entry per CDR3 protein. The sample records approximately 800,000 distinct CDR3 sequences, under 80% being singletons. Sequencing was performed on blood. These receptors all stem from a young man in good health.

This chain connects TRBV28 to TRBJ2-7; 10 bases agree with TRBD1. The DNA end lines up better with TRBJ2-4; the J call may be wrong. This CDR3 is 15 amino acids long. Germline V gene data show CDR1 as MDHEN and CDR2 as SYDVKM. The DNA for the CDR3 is TGTGCCAGCACCCCCTGGGGACAGGGGAGATACATTCAGTACTTC. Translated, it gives CASTPWGQGRYIQYF.

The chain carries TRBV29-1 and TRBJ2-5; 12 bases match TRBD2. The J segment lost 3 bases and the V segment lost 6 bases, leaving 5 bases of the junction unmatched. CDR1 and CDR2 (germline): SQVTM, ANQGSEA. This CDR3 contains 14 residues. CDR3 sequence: CSVLRTSGEETQYF. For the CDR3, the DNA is TGCAGCGTCCTCCGGACTAGCGGGGAAGAGACCCAGTACTTC.

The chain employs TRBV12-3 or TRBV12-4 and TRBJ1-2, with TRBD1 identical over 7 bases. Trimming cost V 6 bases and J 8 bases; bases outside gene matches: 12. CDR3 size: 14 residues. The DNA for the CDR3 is TGTGCCAGCAGCCCCGGAAGGGGGCATGACGGCTACACCTTC. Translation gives CASSPGRGHDGYTF.

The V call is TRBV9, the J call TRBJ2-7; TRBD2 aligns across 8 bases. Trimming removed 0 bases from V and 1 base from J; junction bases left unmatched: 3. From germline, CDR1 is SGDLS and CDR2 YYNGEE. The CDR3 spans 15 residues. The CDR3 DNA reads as TGTGCCAGCAGCGTAGCCGGGGGGGGATCCTACGAGCAGTACTTC. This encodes CASSVAGGGSYEQYF.

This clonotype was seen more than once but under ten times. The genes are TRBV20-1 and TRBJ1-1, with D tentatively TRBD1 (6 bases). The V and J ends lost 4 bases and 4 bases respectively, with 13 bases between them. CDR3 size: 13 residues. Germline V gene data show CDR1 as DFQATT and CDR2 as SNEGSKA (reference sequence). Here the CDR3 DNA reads TGCAGTGCTATTAGGGGGGGGATCACTGAAGCTTTCTTT. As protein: CSAIRGGITEAFF.